This T cell receptor (beta chain) was identified in a study of monozygotic twins with inflammatory bowel disease. Study-level results: IBD patients exhibited fewer clonotypes shared with other individuals than healthy twins, particularly with disease activity. No single strong signal or clonotype associated with IBD was supported.

The germline V gene has CDR1 MNHEY and CDR2 SVGAGI. This CDR3 is 17 amino acids long. Reprocessing the 5' RACE reads, TCRdb reports a single entry for every CDR3 protein and omits DNA. This sample carries 400,000 or so distinct CDR3 sequences, with around 2.4% going to the ten biggest clones. As to this clonotype: Its antigen is as yet unknown.

V is TRBV6-5 and J is TRBJ2-6. Sequencing input: blood. This receptor was obtained from a human donor with ulcerative colitis or Crohn's disease, or a healthy co-twin of an affected twin (not recorded which). The CDR3 region is CASSYSWTRSGANVLTF.